A selection of T cell receptor beta chains follows, all from one sample in a study of spatial heterogeneity in lung cancer. From the 5' RACE reads, TCRdb called clonotypes with MiXCR, one entry per CDR3 protein. The data show around 47,000 distinct CDR3 sequences, with around 7.7% seen just once and roughly 35% held by the top ten. Sequences were derived from PBMCs, sampled at follow-up. These receptors all come from a female donor with early-stage non-small cell lung cancer. Each CDR3 is given with its conserved first and last residue. The D gene is left open where the match is weak. Clone size, where shown, is once, few, many, or a class for clones that have expanded.

V gene	CDR3 length	D gene	J gene	clone size	CDR3 DNA	CDR3 protein
TRBV18	14	.	TRBJ2-3	few	TGTGCCAGCTCACCAGGAGGGGTTCAAGATACGCAGTGTTTT	CASSPGGVQDTQCF
TRBV30	14	.	TRBJ1-1	.	TGTGCCTGGAGTGTACGATCAGGATGGACTGAAGCTTTCTTT	CAWSVRSGWTEAFF
TRBV5-1	15	TRBD2	TRBJ2-5	.	TGCGCCAGCAGCCTCCCTCCGGGGGGCCAAGAGACCCAGTACTTC	CASSLPPGGQETQYF
TRBV7-2	13	.	TRBJ2-7	many	TGTGCCAGCAGCCCTGTTGGGTCCTACGAGCAGTACTTC	CASSPVGSYEQYF
TRBV28	14	.	TRBJ2-7	.	TGTGCCAGCAGGGGACTACAGGGGTCCTACGAGCAGTACTTC	CASRGLQGSYEQYF
TRBV5-1	15	TRBD1	TRBJ1-1	many	TGCGCCAGCAGCCAAACAACTCAGGGGGCCACTGAAGCTTTCTTT	CASSQTTQGATEAFF
TRBV7-9	14	.	TRBJ1-2	few	TGTGCCAGCAGCTCCGCCACTGGAAACTATGGCTACACCTTC	CASSSATGNYGYTF
TRBV10-3	15	.	TRBJ2-5	few	TGTGCCATCAGTGAGTCGAATAGGGAGCAAGAGACCCAGTACTTC	CAISESNREQETQYF
TRBV5-1	14	TRBD1	TRBJ2-7	.	TGCGCCAGCAGCCGGACAGGGGGCACCTACGAGCAGTACTTC	CASSRTGGTYEQYF
TRBV28	13	.	TRBJ1-2	many	TGTGCCAGCAGTTTAAAAGCGGTCCATGGCTACACCTTC	CASSLKAVHGYTF
TRBV18	11	.	TRBJ2-3	many	TGTGCCAGCTCACCGGAGGGTACGCAGTATTTT	CASSPEGTQYF
TRBV7-2	15	.	TRBJ1-3	many	TGTGCCAGCAGCTTGGGGGTAGGCTCTGGAAACACCATATATTTT	CASSLGVGSGNTIYF
TRBV21-1	18	.	TRBJ2-3	many	TGTGCCAGCAGCAAGAATAATAGCGGGACCGCCTCCACAGATACGCAGTATTTT	CASSKNNSGTASTDTQYF
TRBV20-1	15	.	TRBJ1-2	few	TGCAGTGCCTCTACCACAGGGAGAGTTAACTATGGCTACACCTTC	CSASTTGRVNYGYTF
TRBV7-2	13	.	TRBJ2-1	many	TGTGCCAGCAGCTTGGGCAGGGTGAATGAGCAGTTCTTC	CASSLGRVNEQFF
TRBV5-1	15	TRBD1	TRBJ1-4	many	TGCGCCAGCTCCGACGGGACAGCAACTAATGAAAAACTGTTTTTT	CASSDGTATNEKLFF
TRBV7-9	17	TRBD2	TRBJ2-5	many	TGTGCCAGCAGCTGGGGACGGGGACTAGCGGAGCAAGAGACCCAGTACTTC	CASSWGRGLAEQETQYF
TRBV11-1	13	.	TRBJ2-3	many	TGTGCCAGCAGTAGGCGACAGCCAGATACGCAGTATTTT	CASSRRQPDTQYF
TRBV7-9	16	.	TRBJ1-4	few	TGTGCCAGCAGCCCCCGGGAGCTAAACCTTAATGAAAAACTGTTTTTT	CASSPRELNLNEKLFF
TRBV18	15	TRBD1	TRBJ1-4	.	TGTGCCAGCTCACCAACGACAGGGGTTAATGAAAAACTGTTTTTT	CASSPTTGVNEKLFF
TRBV28	13	.	TRBJ1-1	few	TGTGCCAGCAGTTTCTTGAACCCTAATGAAGCTTTCTTT	CASSFLNPNEAFF
TRBV7-2	15	.	TRBJ1-5	few	TGTGCCAGCAGCTTAGCAGGCAGCTACAATCAGCCCCAGCATTTT	CASSLAGSYNQPQHF
TRBV29-1	17	TRBD1	TRBJ2-6	.	TGCAGCGGGCTTACGGGGACAGGGATAGGAGGGGCCAACGTCCTGACTTTC	CSGLTGTGIGGANVLTF
TRBV24-1	15	TRBD1	TRBJ1-4	.	TGTGCCACCAGTGATACCCAGGGGGACGAGAAAAAACTGTTTTTT	CATSDTQGDEKKLFF
TRBV27	15	.	TRBJ2-7	.	TGTGCCAGTCGGGTACGGTCCGAGAGCTCCTACGAGCAGTACTTC	CASRVRSESSYEQYF
TRBV20-1	17	.	TRBJ1-5	many	TGCAGTGCTAGAGATTGGTCAGGAGACGGGAGCAATCAGCCCCAGCATTTT	CSARDWSGDGSNQPQHF
TRBV20-1	16	.	TRBJ2-7	many	TGCAGTGCTCCTTACTTCCCGGGACTGAGCTCCTACGAGCAGTACTTC	CSAPYFPGLSSYEQYF
TRBV7-9	15	TRBD1	TRBJ1-1	many	TGTGCCAGCAGCTTAATGGGACAGGGGGCCACTGAAGCTTTCTTT	CASSLMGQGATEAFF
TRBV19	14	TRBD1	TRBJ2-4	.	TGTGCCAGTAGCCGAACAGGGGGCGCGAACATTCAGTACTTC	CASSRTGGANIQYF
TRBV29-1	13	.	TRBJ2-1	many	TGCGGATCGACAGGACTATCCGGCAATGAGCAGTTCTTC	CGSTGLSGNEQFF
TRBV5-1	14	.	TRBJ1-4	many	TGCGCCAGCAGGTGGACCGCAACTAATGAAAAACTGTTTTTT	CASRWTATNEKLFF
TRBV6-2/TRBV6-3	15	TRBD1	TRBJ2-1	many	TGTGCCAGCAGTTACGGAGGGACAGGGCGTAATGAGCAGTTCTTC	CASSYGGTGRNEQFF
TRBV4-1	16	TRBD1	TRBJ1-3	few	TGCGCCAGCAGCCCTGGACAGGGGAATCGGGGAAACACCATATATTTT	CASSPGQGNRGNTIYF
TRBV28	14	.	TRBJ2-5	many	TGTGCCAGCAGCCCGCGGCCCGTTCAAGAGACCCAGTACTTC	CASSPRPVQETQYF
TRBV20-1	14	TRBD1	TRBJ2-7	many	TGCAGTGCATGGGGACAGGTCGGAACCTACGAGCAGTACTTC	CSAWGQVGTYEQYF
TRBV7-2	15	.	TRBJ1-6	many	TGTGCCAGCAGCCCTACCAGGGGTGGCAATTCACCCCTCCACTTT	CASSPTRGGNSPLHF
TRBV28	13	.	TRBJ2-7	.	TGTGCCAGCAATCCAGGGCCGGGAGACGAGCAGTACTTC	CASNPGPGDEQYF
TRBV20-1	14	TRBD2	TRBJ2-5	many	TGCAGTTCACCGCCGGGACTAGCGGTGGGGACCCAGTACTTC	CSSPPGLAVGTQYF
TRBV5-4	14	.	TRBJ1-2	many	TGTGCCAGCAGCTTGGGGACAGCTAACTATGGCTACACCTTC	CASSLGTANYGYTF
TRBV4-3	16	.	TRBJ2-7	.	TGCGCCAGCAGCCAAGATTGGGGGGGCGTCTGGTACGAGCAGTACTTC	CASSQDWGGVWYEQYF
TRBV27	13	TRBD1	TRBJ1-1	many	TGTGCCAGCAGTTTTACAGGGGTCACTGAAGCTTTCTTT	CASSFTGVTEAFF
TRBV7-9	14	TRBD2	TRBJ2-1	many	TGTGCCAGCAGCCTTACTAGCGCCGACAATGAGCAGTTCTTC	CASSLTSADNEQFF
TRBV7-2	12	.	TRBJ2-1	.	TGTGCCAGCATAGGGTCCTACAATGAGCAGTTCTTC	CASIGSYNEQFF
TRBV20-1	14	TRBD1	TRBJ1-1	few	TGCAGTGCTAGAGATAGGACAGGGGGAACTGAAGCTTTCTTT	CSARDRTGGTEAFF
TRBV7-2	20	.	TRBJ2-2	few	TGTGCCAGCAGCGAGACGTCCCGAGCTGGGTCGAATCTTAACACCGGGGAGCTGTTTTTT	CASSETSRAGSNLNTGELFF
TRBV27	15	TRBD1	TRBJ1-1	many	TGTGCCAGCAGTAATCCGGGACAGGGGTCAAGGGCGGCTTTCTTT	CASSNPGQGSRAAFF
TRBV2	13	.	TRBJ1-1	many	TGTGCCAGCTCGGGACAATTGAACACTGAAGCTTTCTTT	CASSGQLNTEAFF
TRBV30	13	.	TRBJ2-7	few	TGTGCCTGGAGTATGGGGGGTACCTACGAGCAGTACTTC	CAWSMGGTYEQYF
TRBV6-2/TRBV6-3	16	.	TRBJ2-4	few	TGTGCCAGCAGCCCCCAAACCGGAGTGTTGGGGAACATTCAGTACTTC	CASSPQTGVLGNIQYF
TRBV9	17	.	TRBJ2-1	many	TGTGCCAGCAGCGTGGGTATGGGGCAGGGGTTCGTCAGGGAGCAGTTCTTC	CASSVGMGQGFVREQFF
TRBV20-1	13	TRBD2	TRBJ2-5	many	TGCAGTGCTTATACTAGCGGACAAGAGACCCAGTACTTC	CSAYTSGQETQYF
TRBV7-2	16	TRBD1	TRBJ2-6	many	TGTGCCAGCCCAAGGACAGGGGCTTCTGGGGCCAACGTCCTGACTTTC	CASPRTGASGANVLTF
TRBV3-1	19	TRBD2	TRBJ2-4	few	TGTGCCAGCAGCCCGGACGAACTAGCGGGGGCCATAGCCAAAAACATTCAGTACTTC	CASSPDELAGAIAKNIQYF
TRBV2	13	.	TRBJ1-1	many	TGTGCCAGCACAAGAAGAACGAACACTGAAGCTTTCTTT	CASTRRTNTEAFF
TRBV25-1	18	.	TRBJ2-2	few	TGTGCCAGCAGTGAATCTCTCGGTGAGGGAGCGAACACCGGGGAGCTGTTTTTT	CASSESLGEGANTGELFF